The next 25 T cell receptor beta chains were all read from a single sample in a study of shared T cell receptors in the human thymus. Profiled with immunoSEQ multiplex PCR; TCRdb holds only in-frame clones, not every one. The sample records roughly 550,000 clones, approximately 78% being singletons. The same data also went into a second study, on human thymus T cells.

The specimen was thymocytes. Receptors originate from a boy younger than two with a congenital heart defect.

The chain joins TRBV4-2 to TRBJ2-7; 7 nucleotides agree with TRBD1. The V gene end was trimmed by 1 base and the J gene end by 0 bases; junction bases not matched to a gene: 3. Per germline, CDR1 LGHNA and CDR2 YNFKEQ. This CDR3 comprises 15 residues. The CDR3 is CASSQAGTASYEQYF. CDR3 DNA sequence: TGTGCCAGCAGCCAAGCCGGGACAGCCTCCTACGAGCAGTACTTC.

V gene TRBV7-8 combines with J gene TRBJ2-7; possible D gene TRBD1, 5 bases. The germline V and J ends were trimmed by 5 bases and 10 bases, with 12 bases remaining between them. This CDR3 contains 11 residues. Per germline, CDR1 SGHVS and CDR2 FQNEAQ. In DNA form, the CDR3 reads TGTGCCAGCAGCGGTACAGGAGCCCAGTACTTC. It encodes CASSGTGAQYF.

The CDR3 bases are TGTGCCTGGAGTGTCTTGTCCGGCCAAGAGACCCAGTACTTC. This gives the protein CAWSVLSGQETQYF. The gene calls are TRBV30 and TRBJ2-5; D is unclear. From germline, CDR1 is GTSNPN and CDR2 SVGIG (reference sequence). With 0 bases removed from V and 1 base from J, the gap between germline ends came to 9 bases. The CDR3 totals 14 residues.

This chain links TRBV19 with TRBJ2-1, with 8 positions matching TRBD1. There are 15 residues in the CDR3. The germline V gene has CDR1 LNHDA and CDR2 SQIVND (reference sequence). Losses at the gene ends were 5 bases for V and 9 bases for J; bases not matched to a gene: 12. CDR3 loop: CASSPRGRGRGEQFF. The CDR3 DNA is TGTGCCAGTAGTCCGCGGGGCAGGGGGCGGGGTGAGCAGTTCTTC. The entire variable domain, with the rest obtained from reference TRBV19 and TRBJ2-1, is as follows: DGGITQSPKYLFRKEGQNVTLSCEQNLNHDAMYWYRQDPGQGLRLIYYSQIVNDFQKGDIAEGYSVSREKKESFPLTVTSAQKNPTAFYLCASSPRGRGRGEQFFGPGTRLTVL.

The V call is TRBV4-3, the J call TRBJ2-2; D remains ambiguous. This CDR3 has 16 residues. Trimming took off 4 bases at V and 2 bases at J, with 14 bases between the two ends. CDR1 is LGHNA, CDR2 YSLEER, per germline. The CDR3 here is CASSLRRLSNTGELFF. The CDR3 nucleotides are TGCGCCAGCAGCCTGAGGCGGCTAAGCAACACCGGGGAGCTGTTTTTT.

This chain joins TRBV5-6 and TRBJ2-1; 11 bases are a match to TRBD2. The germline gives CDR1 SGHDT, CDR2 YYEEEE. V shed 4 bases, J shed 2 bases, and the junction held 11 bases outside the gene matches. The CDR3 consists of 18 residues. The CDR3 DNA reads TGTGCCAGCAGCCCCCTGTCACTAGCGGGAGTAACCTACAATGAGCAGTTCTTC. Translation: CASSPLSLAGVTYNEQFF.

CDR3 in DNA: TGTGCCAGCAGCCAAGTGATAGCGGGAGGTGTCGATGAGCAGTTCTTC. It is translated as CASSQVIAGGVDEQFF. The chain combines TRBV4-2 with TRBJ2-1, with TRBD2 matching over 10 bases. This CDR3 has 16 amino acids. Trimming removed 1 base from V and 8 bases from J; junction bases left unmatched: 8. Per the germline V gene, CDR1 is LGHNA and CDR2 is YNFKEQ.

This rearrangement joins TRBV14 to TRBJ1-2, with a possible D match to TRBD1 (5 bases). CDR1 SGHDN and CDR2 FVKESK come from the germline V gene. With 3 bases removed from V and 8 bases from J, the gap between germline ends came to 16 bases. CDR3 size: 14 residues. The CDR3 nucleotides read TGTGCCAGCAGCCACTTTGCCAGGGCCTGGGGCTACACCTTC. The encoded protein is CASSHFARAWGYTF.

CDR3 bases: TGTGCCAGCAGCCAGGGGGGCCCAGGGCCCCAGCATTTT. As protein: CASSQGGPGPQHF. The chain joins TRBV7-9 to TRBJ1-5; TRBD1 matches 7 bases. The CDR3 covers 13 residues. The junction had 7 bases not matched to a gene; V was cut back by 5 bases and J by 9 bases. Germline CDR1 is SEHNR and CDR2 is FQNEAQ (reference sequence).

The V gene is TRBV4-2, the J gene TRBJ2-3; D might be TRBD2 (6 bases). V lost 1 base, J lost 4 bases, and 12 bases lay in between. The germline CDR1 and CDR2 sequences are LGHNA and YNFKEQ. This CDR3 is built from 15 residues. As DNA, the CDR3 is TGTGCCAGCAGCCAAGTGCCGGGAGCCGCAGATACGCAGTATTTT. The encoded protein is CASSQVPGAADTQYF.

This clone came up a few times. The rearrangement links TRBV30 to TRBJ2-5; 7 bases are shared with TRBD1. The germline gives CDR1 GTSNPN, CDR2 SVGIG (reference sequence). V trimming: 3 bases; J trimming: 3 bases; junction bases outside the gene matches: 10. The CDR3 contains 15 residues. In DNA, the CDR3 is TGTGCCTGGAGGGGATCACAGGGGTGGGAAGAGACCCAGTACTTC. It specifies CAWRGSQGWEETQYF.

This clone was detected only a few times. The CDR3 DNA is TGTGCCTGGAGCCAAACAGGGGGCGACTATGGCTACACCTTC. This translates into CAWSQTGGDYGYTF. The J gene is TRBJ1-2, the V gene TRBV30; 9 bases agree with TRBD1. CDR3 length equals 14 residues. The trim removed 3 bases at V and 3 bases at J, leaving 5 bases unmatched. Germline V CDR1 and CDR2: GTSNPN, SVGIG (reference sequence).

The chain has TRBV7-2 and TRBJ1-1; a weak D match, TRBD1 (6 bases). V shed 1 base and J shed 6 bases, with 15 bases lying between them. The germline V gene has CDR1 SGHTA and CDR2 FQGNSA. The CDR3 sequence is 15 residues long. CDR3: CASSLVDSFAPEAFF. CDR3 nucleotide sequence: TGTGCCAGCAGCTTAGTGGACAGTTTCGCCCCTGAAGCTTTCTTT.

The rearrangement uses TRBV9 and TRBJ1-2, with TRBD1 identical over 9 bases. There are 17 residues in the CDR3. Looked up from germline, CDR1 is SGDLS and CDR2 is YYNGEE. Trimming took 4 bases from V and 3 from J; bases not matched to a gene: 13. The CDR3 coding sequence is TGTGCCAGCAGCCACAGTCGGACAGGGGCAGGGTACTATGGCTACACCTTC. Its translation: CASSHSRTGAGYYGYTF.

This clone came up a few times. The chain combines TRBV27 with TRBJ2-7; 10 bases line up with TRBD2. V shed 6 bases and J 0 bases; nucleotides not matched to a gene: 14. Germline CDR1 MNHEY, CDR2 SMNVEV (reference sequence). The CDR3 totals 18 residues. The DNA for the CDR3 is TGTGCCAGCAGCCCTGAGGGGCTAGCGGGGGCCATCTCCTACGAGCAGTACTTC. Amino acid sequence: CASSPEGLAGAISYEQYF.

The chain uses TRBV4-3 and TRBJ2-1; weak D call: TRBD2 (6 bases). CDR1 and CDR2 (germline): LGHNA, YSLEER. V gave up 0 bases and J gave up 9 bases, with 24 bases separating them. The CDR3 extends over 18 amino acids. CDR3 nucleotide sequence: TGCGCCAGCAGCCAAGAGCCCCCGGGGGTCCGGCCTTTGAGTGAGCAGTTCTTC. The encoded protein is CASSQEPPGVRPLSEQFF.

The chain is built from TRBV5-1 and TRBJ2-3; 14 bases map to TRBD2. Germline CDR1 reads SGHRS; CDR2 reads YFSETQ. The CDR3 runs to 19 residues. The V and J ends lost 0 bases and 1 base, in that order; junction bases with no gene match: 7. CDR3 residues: CASSLAGTSGSGGTDTQYF. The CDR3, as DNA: TGCGCCAGCAGCTTGGCGGGGACTAGCGGGAGCGGGGGCACAGATACGCAGTATTTT.

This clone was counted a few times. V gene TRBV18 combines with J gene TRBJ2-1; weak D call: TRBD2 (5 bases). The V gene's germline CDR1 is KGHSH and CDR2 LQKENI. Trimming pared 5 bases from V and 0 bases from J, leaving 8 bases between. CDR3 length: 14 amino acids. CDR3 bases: TGTGCCAGCTCAGAGGGAGACTCCTACAATGAGCAGTTCTTC. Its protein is CASSEGDSYNEQFF. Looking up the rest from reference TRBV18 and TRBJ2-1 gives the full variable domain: NAGVMQNPRHLVRRRGQEARLRCSPMKGHSHVYWYRQLPEEGLKFMVYLQKENIIDESGMPKERFSAEFPKEGPSILRIQQVVRGDSAAYFCASSEGDSYNEQFFGPGTRLTVL.

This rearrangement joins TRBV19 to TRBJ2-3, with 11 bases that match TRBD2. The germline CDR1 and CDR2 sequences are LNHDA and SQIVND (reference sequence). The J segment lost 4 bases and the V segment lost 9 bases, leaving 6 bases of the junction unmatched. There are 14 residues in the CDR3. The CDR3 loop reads CASSALAGADTQYF. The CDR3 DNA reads TGTGCCAGCAGTGCACTAGCGGGAGCAGATACGCAGTATTTT.

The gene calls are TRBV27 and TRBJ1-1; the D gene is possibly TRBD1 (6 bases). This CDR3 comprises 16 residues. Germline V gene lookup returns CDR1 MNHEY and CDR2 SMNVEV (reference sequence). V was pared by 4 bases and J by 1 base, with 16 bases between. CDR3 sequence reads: CASSSLGGPSNTEAFF. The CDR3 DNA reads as TGTGCCAGCAGTTCCCTCGGGGGGCCGTCGAACACTGAAGCTTTCTTT.

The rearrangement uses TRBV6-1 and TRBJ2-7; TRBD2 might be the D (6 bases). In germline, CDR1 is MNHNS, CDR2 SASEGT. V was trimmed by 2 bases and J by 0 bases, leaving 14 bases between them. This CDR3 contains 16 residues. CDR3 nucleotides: TGTGCCAGCAGTGAATATCCCCGGCGGGACTCCTACGAGCAGTACTTC. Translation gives CASSEYPRRDSYEQYF.

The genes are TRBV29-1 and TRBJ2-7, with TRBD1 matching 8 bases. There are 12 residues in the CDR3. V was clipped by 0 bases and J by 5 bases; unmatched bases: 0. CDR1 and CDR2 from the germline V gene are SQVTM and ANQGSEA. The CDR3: CSVEEDRDEQYF. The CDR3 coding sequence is TGCAGCGTTGAAGAGGACAGGGACGAGCAGTACTTC.

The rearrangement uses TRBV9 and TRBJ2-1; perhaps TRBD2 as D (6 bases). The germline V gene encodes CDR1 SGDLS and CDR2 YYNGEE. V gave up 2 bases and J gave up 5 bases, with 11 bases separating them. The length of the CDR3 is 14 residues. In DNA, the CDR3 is TGTGCCAGCAGCGTGTCTAGCGAGCACAATGAGCAGTTCTTC. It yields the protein CASSVSSEHNEQFF.

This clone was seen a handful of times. The CDR3 loop is CASSLGYRDKLFF. The CDR3 nucleotides read TGTGCCAGCAGCTTAGGATACAGGGACAAACTGTTTTTT. The rearrangement joins TRBV5-6 to TRBJ1-4; the D gene is possibly TRBD1 (6 bases). Trimming removed 2 bases from V and 11 bases from J, with 13 bases in between. The V gene's germline CDR1 is SGHDT and CDR2 YYEEEE. The CDR3 totals 13 residues.

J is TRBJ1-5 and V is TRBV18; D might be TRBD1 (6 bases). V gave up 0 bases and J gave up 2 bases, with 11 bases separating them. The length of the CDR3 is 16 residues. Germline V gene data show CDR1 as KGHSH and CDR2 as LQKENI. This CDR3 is CASSPPGQQRNQPQHF. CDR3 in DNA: TGTGCCAGCTCACCACCTGGACAGCAACGCAATCAGCCCCAGCATTTT.